The 29 T cell receptor beta chains presented below share a single source sample, sequenced in a study of regulatory T cells in long-lasting Graves disease. As to time point: persistent/refractory GD, antithyroid drugs over 5 years with positive TRAb. After RNA was extracted from PBMCs, the TCR library was made from it. Arm-PCR of CDR3 regions and iRepertoire HTBI primers were used to build TCR beta libraries. TCRdb ran MiXCR on the multiplex PCR reads and lists one entry per CDR3 protein. The repertoire includes roughly 360,000 distinct CDR3 sequences, approximately 23% of them detected once, and roughly a quarter sits in the top ten. The sequencing used peripheral blood mononuclear cells (PBMCs), collected when the disease was refractory, from a patient treated with antithyroid drugs. The source is a woman between 40 and 55 years old with Graves disease.

This clonotype was picked up many times. The J gene is TRBJ2-7, the V gene TRBV20-1; a possible D gene is TRBD1 (5 bases). V lost 3 bases and J lost 7, with 16 bases in between. This CDR3 has 13 residues. Germline V gives CDR1 DFQATT, CDR2 SNEGSKA (reference sequence). The DNA of the CDR3 is TGCAGTGCTAGTACCACCAGGGTTTGGGAGCAGTACTTC. It translates to CSASTTRVWEQYF.

This clonotype was recorded many times. The genes are TRBV2 and TRBJ1-3; D might be TRBD1 (5 bases). Germline CDR1 and CDR2: SNHLY and FYNNEI. V shed 7 bases and J shed 4 bases, with 8 bases lying between them. The CDR3 extends over 12 amino acids. CDR3 DNA sequence: TGTGCCAGCAAAGGGGCGGGAAACACCATATATTTT. Its translation is CASKGAGNTIYF.

The table lists this clonotype with a few counts. The rearrangement links TRBV19 to TRBJ2-7; no firm D call. Germline V gene lookup returns CDR1 LNHDA and CDR2 SQIVND (reference sequence). There are 14 residues in the CDR3. With 3 bases removed from V and 2 bases from J, the gap between germline ends came to 11 bases. CDR3 nucleotide sequence: TGTGCCAGTAGTATTCCCGCCAGACCCTACGAGCAGTACTTC. Its protein is CASSIPARPYEQYF.

The V call is TRBV27, the J call TRBJ1-4; the D is unclear. Per germline, CDR1 MNHEY and CDR2 SMNVEV (reference sequence). Trimming shortened V by 2 bases and J by 10 bases, and 14 bases separated the two germline ends. The CDR3 totals 14 residues. CDR3 protein: CASSLEARTGKLFF. CDR3 bases: TGTGCCAGCAGTTTAGAGGCAAGGACGGGAAAACTGTTTTTT.

The rearrangement joins TRBV20-1 to TRBJ2-1; D call uncertain. Germline CDR1 is DFQATT and CDR2 is SNEGSKA (reference sequence). V lost 2 bases and J 6 bases, leaving 14 bases between the germline ends. This CDR3 has 14 residues. The CDR3 reads CSARSLRYSNEQFF. CDR3 nucleotides: TGCAGTGCTAGATCCTTGCGGTACAGCAATGAGCAGTTCTTC.

This clonotype has ten or more counts. The rearrangement uses TRBV5-1 and TRBJ1-2; a possible D gene is TRBD1 (5 bases). The V end lost 6 bases, the J end lost 4 bases, and 13 bases lay between the germline ends. The CDR3 sequence is 13 residues long. Germline V lookup: CDR1 SGHRS, CDR2 YFSETQ. The CDR3 reads CASTVSGIYGYTF. For the CDR3, the DNA is TGCGCCAGCACGGTATCAGGGATCTATGGCTACACCTTC.

In its sample, this clonotype was seen many times. The chain couples TRBV10-2 to TRBJ2-5; D ambiguous. Per germline, CDR1 WSHSY and CDR2 SAAADI. V was clipped by 8 bases and J by 1 base, with 14 bases between them. The CDR3 is made up of 14 amino acids. CDR3 in amino acids: CASCRQTLQETQYF. DNA of the CDR3: TGCGCCAGCTGTCGCCAAACTCTCCAAGAGACCCAGTACTTC.

This clonotype has at least ten counts. The genes are TRBV6-5 and TRBJ2-2, with D unresolved. CDR3 length equals 14 residues. Germline loops: CDR1 MNHEY, CDR2 SVGAGI. V was trimmed by 2 bases and J by 7 bases, leaving 11 bases between them. CDR3 residues: CASSYTLQHGELFF. The CDR3, as DNA: TGTGCCAGCAGTTACACCTTGCAGCACGGGGAGCTGTTTTTT.

Many counts were recorded for this clonotype. The rearrangement uses TRBV20-1 and TRBJ2-5, with TRBD2 identical over 8 bases. Trimming at V came to 6 bases and at J to 4 bases, leaving 10 bases not matched to a gene. This CDR3 is 14 amino acids long. From germline, CDR1 is DFQATT and CDR2 SNEGSKA (reference sequence). This CDR3 is CSATRPGGGETQYF. In nucleotides, the CDR3 is TGCAGTGCGACCCGGCCCGGGGGGGGAGAGACCCAGTACTTC.

In its sample, this clonotype was seen a few times. J is TRBJ2-7 and V is TRBV6-1; D is uncertain. Germline CDR1 MNHNS, CDR2 SASEGT. V lost 6 bases and J 3 bases, leaving 15 bases between the germline ends. The CDR3 totals 14 residues. CDR3 sequence reads: CASRAGPLLYEQYF. CDR3 coding DNA: TGTGCCAGCAGGGCAGGTCCCCTCCTCTACGAGCAGTACTTC.

This clonotype was detected only once. This may be a read error: a much more frequent sequence differs by one nucleotide. The chain has TRBV10-3 and TRBJ2-4, with 8 nucleotides matching TRBD1. With the DNA end fitting TRBJ1-2 better, the J assignment may be wrong. In germline, CDR1 is ENHRY, CDR2 SYGVKD. The CDR3 runs 15 residues. The CDR3 loop is CAIRESNRGKNGYTF. The CDR3 nucleotides are TGTGCCATCAGGGAGTCGAACAGGGGGAAGAATGGCTACACCTTC.

In this sample, this clonotype turned up many times. The chain employs TRBV15 and TRBJ1-5; TRBD1 is a possible D gene (5 bases). The CDR3 loop spans 15 amino acids. Germline V gives CDR1 LNHNV, CDR2 YYDKDF (reference sequence). Trimming stripped 9 bases from V and 6 bases from J, with 21 bases between. The DNA of the CDR3 is TGTGCCACAAGAAGAGCACAGGAATACGCTCAGCCCCAGCATTTT. Protein: CATRRAQEYAQPQHF.

This chain links TRBV12-5 with TRBJ2-1; D gene unclear. Germline V gene sequence: CDR1 LGHNT, CDR2 FRNRAP. V lost 11 bases and J 1 base, leaving 18 bases between the germline ends. The CDR3 totals 15 residues. This CDR3 reads CAPTGEANSYNEQFF. The CDR3 DNA sequence: TGTGCTCCCACCGGCGAGGCAAATTCCTACAATGAGCAGTTCTTC.

The sample holds a few counts of this clonotype. The V call is TRBV5-1, the J call TRBJ2-5, with 9 bases identical to TRBD1. This CDR3 has 15 residues. CDR1 and CDR2 from the germline V gene are SGHRS and YFSETQ. V was clipped by 4 bases and J by 5 bases; unmatched bases: 9. CDR3 in DNA: TGCGCCAGCAGCGCCGGGGACAGGGATGTCGAGACCCAGTACTTC. It translates to CASSAGDRDVETQYF.

This clonotype was recorded a few times. This chain uses TRBV7-6 with TRBJ2-2; either TRBD1 or TRBD2 may fit D (5 bases each). The CDR3 has 15 residues. Germline CDR1 and CDR2: SGHVS and FNYEAQ. V lost 0 bases to trimming and J lost 6 bases, with 11 bases between them. CDR3 amino acids: CASSLAGPPSGELFF. CDR3 DNA: TGTGCCAGCAGCTTAGCGGGACCGCCTTCCGGGGAGCTGTTTTTT.

V gene TRBV2 combines with J gene TRBJ1-2; possible D gene TRBD1, 6 bases. Germline CDR1 is SNHLY and CDR2 is FYNNEI. Trimming stripped 8 bases from V and 3 bases from J, with 13 bases between. The CDR3 contains 13 residues. CDR3 sequence (DNA): TGTGCCAGCGGGCCGGCAGGGGACTATGGCTACACCTTC. This encodes CASGPAGDYGYTF.

The J gene is TRBJ2-4, the V gene TRBV18; 8 bases line up with TRBD1. CDR1 is KGHSH, CDR2 LQKENI, per germline. The CDR3 is made up of 13 amino acids. V lost 6 bases and J lost 5; bases outside the gene matches: 3. As DNA, the CDR3 is TGTGCCAGCTCGTCGGACAGGGAAAACATTCAGTACTTC. Translating it yields CASSSDRENIQYF.

There are many counts of this clonotype. The V and J genes are TRBV24-1 and TRBJ1-1; maybe TRBD1 (5 bases). This CDR3 has 11 amino acids. CDR1 is KGHDR, CDR2 SFDVKD, per germline. V was clipped by 4 bases and J by 10 bases, with 9 bases between them. CDR3 in amino acids: CATSEGTRAFF. CDR3 DNA sequence: TGTGCCACCAGTGAGGGGACGAGAGCTTTCTTT.

This clonotype has only one observation. J is TRBJ1-2 and V is TRBV28; D remains unclear. Germline V gene lookup returns CDR1 MDHEN and CDR2 SYDVKM. The CDR3 has 15 residues. With 2 bases removed from V and 4 bases from J, the gap between germline ends came to 14 bases. The CDR3 nucleotides read TGTGCCAGCAGTTTAGACCCATTGAGGTTCTATGGCTACACCTTC. It encodes CASSLDPLRFYGYTF.

This clonotype was counted only a few times. This rearrangement joins TRBV10-3 to TRBJ1-2; D gene ambiguous. The germline CDR1 and CDR2 sequences are ENHRY and SYGVKD. V lost 2 bases and J lost 8, with 9 bases in between. The CDR3 contains 12 residues. The CDR3 DNA is TGTGCCATCAGTGAGCTGGCAAGCGGCTACACCTTC. Protein product: CAISELASGYTF.

The J gene is TRBJ2-1, the V gene TRBV2; 13 bases are shared with TRBD2. With 7 bases clipped from V and 8 bases from J, the junction kept 5 bases outside the gene matches. The CDR3 is 14 residues long. Germline CDR1 reads SNHLY; CDR2 reads FYNNEI. CDR3 DNA sequence: TGTGCCAGCATGACTAGCGGGAGGACCCATGAGCAGTTCTTC. This codes for CASMTSGRTHEQFF. Full variable domain (outside the CDR3, taken from reference TRBV2 and TRBJ2-1): EPEVTQTPSHQVTQMGQEVILRCVPISNHLYFYWYRQILGQKVEFLVSFYNNEISEKSEIFDDQFSVERPDGSNFTLKIRSTKLEDSAMYFCASMTSGRTHEQFFGPGTRLTVL.

This rearrangement joins TRBV27 to TRBJ2-2; no definite D call. The CDR3 covers 14 residues. Germline V CDR1 and CDR2: MNHEY, SMNVEV (reference sequence). Trimming shortened V by 8 bases and J by 0 bases, and 10 bases separated the two germline ends. The CDR3 here is CASPVPANTGELFF. As DNA, the CDR3 is TGTGCCAGCCCAGTCCCCGCGAACACCGGGGAGCTGTTTTTT.

In its sample, this clonotype was seen many times. This chain connects TRBV5-1 to TRBJ1-1; D gene ambiguous. CDR1 is SGHRS, CDR2 YFSETQ, per germline. The CDR3 has 13 amino acids. V shed 2 bases and J shed 7 bases, with 12 bases lying between them. The CDR3 here is CASSLKTGLEAFF. As DNA, the CDR3 is TGCGCCAGCAGCTTAAAGACCGGGCTTGAAGCTTTCTTT.

V and J are TRBV19 and TRBJ1-6; 7 bases are a match to TRBD1. J lost 11 bases, V lost 5 bases, and 9 bases had no gene match. CDR3 length: 14 amino acids. Germline CDR1 and CDR2: LNHDA and SQIVND (reference sequence). CDR3 region: CASSATGSGTPLHF. The DNA for the CDR3 is TGTGCCAGTAGTGCGACAGGGTCCGGAACACCCCTCCACTTT.

This clonotype was counted many times. V gene TRBV20-1 combines with J gene TRBJ2-7, with a weak D call TRBD1 (7 bases). Deletions cut 8 bases from V and 1 base from J, with 21 bases between. The CDR3 has 15 amino acids. From germline, CDR1 is DFQATT and CDR2 SNEGSKA (reference sequence). This CDR3 is CSPTRGDRYSYEQYF. The DNA for the CDR3 is TGCAGTCCAACTAGGGGGGACAGATATTCCTACGAGCAGTACTTC.

The chain uses TRBV3-1 and TRBJ2-2, with 9 bases lining up with TRBD1. The CDR3 is 16 residues long. CDR1 is LGHDT and CDR2 is YNNKEL in the germline V gene (reference sequence). The trim removed 2 bases at V and 5 bases at J, leaving 6 bases unmatched. The CDR3 sequence is CASSQYGTGLTGELFF. CDR3 nucleotide sequence: TGTGCCAGCAGCCAATACGGGACAGGGCTTACCGGGGAGCTGTTTTTT.

This clonotype occurred a few times. For the CDR3, the DNA is TGTGCCAGCAGACTGGGGGGCGGGGCCAAGCAGTACTTC. Translating gives CASRLGGGAKQYF. The V and J genes are TRBV7-2 and TRBJ2-7; D possibly matches TRBD1 or TRBD2 (6 bases each). Between the trimmed V and J ends, which lost 6 bases and 8 bases, there was a span of 17 bases. The CDR3 is 13 residues long. Germline lookup yields CDR1 SGHTA and CDR2 FQGNSA.

In its sample, this clonotype was seen a few times. This chain joins TRBV5-4 and TRBJ1-5, with D unclear. CDR1 is SGHNT and CDR2 is YYREEE in the germline V gene (reference sequence). V was shortened by 1 base and J by 4 bases, with 6 bases between the two germline ends. The length of the CDR3 is 13 residues. The chain's CDR3 is CASSLQPNQPQHF. The CDR3 DNA is TGTGCCAGCAGCTTGCAGCCAAATCAGCCCCAGCATTTT.

V and J are TRBV7-9 and TRBJ1-6, with 8 bases matching TRBD1. Germline V gene lookup returns CDR1 SEHNR and CDR2 FQNEAQ (reference sequence). The CDR3 loop spans 15 amino acids. V shed 5 bases and J 9 bases; nucleotides not matched to a gene: 9. The CDR3 DNA reads TGTGCCAGCAGCACGCAGACAGGGGTCGGTTCACCCCTCCACTTT. This gives the protein CASSTQTGVGSPLHF.